The source of this T cell receptor (beta chain) is a study of cytomegalovirus exposure and HLA in healthy donors. Details on this clone: Its cognate antigen is unknown.

V was clipped by 8 bases and J by 0 bases, with 14 bases between them. Germline CDR1 is MNHEY and CDR2 is SMNVEV (reference sequence). There are 14 residues in the CDR3. PCR primers comprised 60 Vbeta and 13 Jbeta primers. Here immunoSEQ multiplex PCR was the method, and the copy in TCRdb shows in-frame clones only, minus some. The sample yields about 140,000 clones, just over 70% seen once. Study-level results: The authors listed 150 to 200 TCR beta chains as cytomegalovirus-associated.

This chain connects TRBV27 to TRBJ2-7; D call uncertain. The source material was PBMCs. The origin of this receptor is a woman in her twenties or thirties in good health and CMV-seronegative. This CDR3 reads CASRPNGHSYEQYV. Written as DNA, the CDR3 is TGTGCCAGCCGGCCCAATGGGCACTCCTACGAGCAGTACGTC.